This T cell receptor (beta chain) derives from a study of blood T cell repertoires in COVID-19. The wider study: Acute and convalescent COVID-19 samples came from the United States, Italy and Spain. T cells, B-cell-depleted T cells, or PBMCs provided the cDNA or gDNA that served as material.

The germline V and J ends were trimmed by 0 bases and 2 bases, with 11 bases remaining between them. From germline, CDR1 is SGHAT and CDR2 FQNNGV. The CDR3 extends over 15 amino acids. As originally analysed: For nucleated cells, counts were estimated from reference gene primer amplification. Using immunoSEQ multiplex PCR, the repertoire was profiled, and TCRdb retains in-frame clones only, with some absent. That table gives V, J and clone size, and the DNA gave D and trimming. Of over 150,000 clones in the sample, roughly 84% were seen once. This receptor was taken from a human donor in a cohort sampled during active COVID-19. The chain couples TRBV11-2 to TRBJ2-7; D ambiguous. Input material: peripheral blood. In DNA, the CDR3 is TGTGCCAGCAGCTTAGATTTGACAACCGCCTACGAGCAGTACTTC. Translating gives CASSLDLTTAYEQYF.